The entry that follows covers one TCR beta chain sequence. The data were taken from a study of technical replicates of blood from several donors. V dropped 3 bases and J dropped 1 base, with 18 bases sitting between them. Germline CDR1 is SQVTM and CDR2 is ANQGSEA. The CDR3 runs to 16 residues. Profiling relied on immunoSEQ multiplex PCR, and the TCRdb table lists in-frame clones only, not all of them. Of some 80,000 clones listed, around 94% were seen once; the top ten hold 0.25%. The specimen sequenced was T cells isolated from PBMCs. The V and J genes are TRBV29-1 and TRBJ2-5; D might be TRBD2 (6 bases). The receptor was derived from a human donor in good health. CDR3 nucleotides: TGCAGCGTTGACCTCCCTCTTCGGGGGTTCCAAGAGACCCAGTACTTC. Protein sequence: CSVDLPLRGFQETQYF.